The rows below give T cell receptor beta chains drawn from one sample of a study of OX40 agonist ivuxolimab in advanced cancers. Some clones are missing from TCRdb's copy, which holds only in-frame ones; the method was immunoSEQ multiplex PCR. Of more than 65,000 clones listed, 92% are singletons. This specimen consisted of CD4+ or CD8+ T cells sorted from blood, obtained in a trial of the OX40 agonist ivuxolimab. The receptors were gathered from an adult with an advanced solid tumor such as melanoma, head and neck, liver or kidney cancer. CDR3s include the opening cysteine and the closing phenylalanine or tryptophan. The D gene is left open where the match is weak. The listing skips clone size in some rows; elsewhere it reads once, few, many or a size class.

v_gene: TRBV5-4
d_gene: .
j_gene: TRBJ2-5
abundance: .
CDR3aa: CVTLGGATGETQYF
CDR3nt: TGTGTGACTCTAGGGGGGGCTACGGGAGAGACCCAGTACTTC

v_gene: TRBV27
d_gene: TRBD2
j_gene: TRBJ2-2
abundance: .
CDR3aa: CASSWSGGTGELFF
CDR3nt: TGTGCCAGCAGTTGGTCGGGGGGCACCGGGGAGCTGTTTTTT

v_gene: TRBV5-4
d_gene: .
j_gene: TRBJ1-1
abundance: .
CDR3aa: CASSTGTTLNTEAFF
CDR3nt: TGTGCCAGCAGCACTGGGACAACCTTGAACACTGAAGCTTTCTTT

v_gene: TRBV5-4
d_gene: .
j_gene: TRBJ2-3
abundance: once
CDR3aa: CASSTATLGTDTQYF
CDR3nt: TGTGCCAGCAGTACAGCCACCCTGGGGACAGATACGCAGTATTTT

v_gene: TRBV15
d_gene: .
j_gene: TRBJ2-7
abundance: .
CDR3aa: CATSRDSGVNSYEQYF
CDR3nt: TGTGCCACCAGCAGAGATTCAGGGGTAAACTCCTACGAGCAGTACTTC

v_gene: TRBV10-2
d_gene: .
j_gene: TRBJ2-5
abundance: .
CDR3aa: CASSESRTQETQYF
CDR3nt: TGCGCCAGCAGTGAGTCAAGGACTCAAGAGACCCAGTACTTC

v_gene: TRBV11-2
d_gene: .
j_gene: TRBJ2-7
abundance: .
CDR3aa: CASSLDGGGSYEQYF
CDR3nt: TGTGCCAGCAGCTTAGATGGAGGGGGCTCCTACGAGCAGTACTTC

v_gene: TRBV15
d_gene: .
j_gene: TRBJ2-3
abundance: .
CDR3aa: CATSRTTIPRTDTQYF
CDR3nt: TGTGCCACCAGCAGAACAACCATACCGCGCACAGATACGCAGTATTTT

v_gene: TRBV27
d_gene: .
j_gene: TRBJ1-5
abundance: .
CDR3aa: CASSLKYSNQPQHF
CDR3nt: TGTGCCAGCAGTTTGAAGTATAGCAATCAGCCCCAGCATTTT

v_gene: TRBV28
d_gene: TRBD1
j_gene: TRBJ1-5
abundance: once
CDR3aa: CASSLGLAGGLNQPQHF
CDR3nt: TGTGCCAGCAGTTTAGGGCTCGCAGGGGGCCTCAATCAGCCCCAGCATTTT

v_gene: TRBV6-5
d_gene: .
j_gene: TRBJ1-2
abundance: .
CDR3aa: CASSSSNYGYTF
CDR3nt: TGTGCCAGCAGTTCCAGCAACTATGGCTACACCTTC

v_gene: TRBV2
d_gene: .
j_gene: TRBJ2-3
abundance: once
CDR3aa: CATNPGPHSDTQYF
CDR3nt: TGTGCCACCAACCCGGGACCACATTCAGATACGCAGTATTTT